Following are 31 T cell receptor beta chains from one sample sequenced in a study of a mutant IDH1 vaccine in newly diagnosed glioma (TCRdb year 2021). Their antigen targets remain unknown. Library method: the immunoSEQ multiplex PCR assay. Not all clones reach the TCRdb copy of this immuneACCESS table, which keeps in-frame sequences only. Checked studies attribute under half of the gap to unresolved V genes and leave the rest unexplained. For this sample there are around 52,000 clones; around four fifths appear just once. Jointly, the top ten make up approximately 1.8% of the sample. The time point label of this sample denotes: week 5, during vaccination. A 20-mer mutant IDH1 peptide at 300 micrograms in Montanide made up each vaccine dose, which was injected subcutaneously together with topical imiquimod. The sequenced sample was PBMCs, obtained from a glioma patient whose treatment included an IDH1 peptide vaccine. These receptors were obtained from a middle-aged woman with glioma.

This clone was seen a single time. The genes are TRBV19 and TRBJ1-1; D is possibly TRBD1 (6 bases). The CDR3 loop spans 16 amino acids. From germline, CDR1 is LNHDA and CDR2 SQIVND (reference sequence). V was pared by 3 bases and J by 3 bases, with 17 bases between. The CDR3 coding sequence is TGTGCCAGTAGTATGGAACAGGGAGGAAGGGACACTGAAGCTTTCTTT. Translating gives CASSMEQGGRDTEAFF. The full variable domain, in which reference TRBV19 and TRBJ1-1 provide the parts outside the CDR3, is DGGITQSPKYLFRKEGQNVTLSCEQNLNHDAMYWYRQDPGQGLRLIYYSQIVNDFQKGDIAEGYSVSREKKESFPLTVTSAQKNPTAFYLCASSMEQGGRDTEAFFGQGTRLTVV.

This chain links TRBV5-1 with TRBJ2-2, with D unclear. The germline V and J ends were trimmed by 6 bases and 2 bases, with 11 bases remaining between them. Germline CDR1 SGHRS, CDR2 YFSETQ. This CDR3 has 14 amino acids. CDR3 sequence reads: CASTLHGNTGELFF. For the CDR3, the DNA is TGCGCCAGCACCCTCCACGGCAACACCGGGGAGCTGTTTTTT.

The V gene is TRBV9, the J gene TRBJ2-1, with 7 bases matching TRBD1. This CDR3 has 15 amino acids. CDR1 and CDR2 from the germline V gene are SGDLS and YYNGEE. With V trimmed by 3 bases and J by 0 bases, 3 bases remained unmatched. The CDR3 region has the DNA TGTGCCAGCAGCGAAACAGGGGACTCCTACAATGAGCAGTTCTTC. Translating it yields CASSETGDSYNEQFF.

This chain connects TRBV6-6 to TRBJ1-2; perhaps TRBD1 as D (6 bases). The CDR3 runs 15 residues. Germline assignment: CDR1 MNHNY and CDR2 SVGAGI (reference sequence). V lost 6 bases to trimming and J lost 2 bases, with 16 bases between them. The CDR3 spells CASRDPGHLNYGYTF. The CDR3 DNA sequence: TGTGCCAGCAGGGATCCGGGACACTTAAACTATGGCTACACCTTC.

The CDR3 loop is CAIGTANYGYTF. The CDR3 bases are TGTGCCATCGGGACAGCAAACTATGGCTACACCTTC. This chain uses TRBV2 with TRBJ1-2; 7 nucleotides match TRBD1. The CDR3 runs 12 residues. V was clipped by 10 bases and J by 2 bases; unmatched bases: 4. Germline CDR1 and CDR2: SNHLY and FYNNEI.

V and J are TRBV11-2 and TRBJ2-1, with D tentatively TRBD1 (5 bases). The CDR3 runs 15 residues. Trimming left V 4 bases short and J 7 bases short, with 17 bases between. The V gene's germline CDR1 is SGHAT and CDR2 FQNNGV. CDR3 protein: CASSSQGPLGNEQFF. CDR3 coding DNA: TGTGCCAGCAGCTCGCAGGGTCCTTTGGGGAATGAGCAGTTCTTC.

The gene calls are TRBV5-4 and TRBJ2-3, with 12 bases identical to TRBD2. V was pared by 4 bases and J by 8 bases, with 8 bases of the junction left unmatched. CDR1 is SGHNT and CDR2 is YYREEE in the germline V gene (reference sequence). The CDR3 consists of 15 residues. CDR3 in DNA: TGTGCCAGCAGCGTCACTAGCGGGGGGCGAGGTACGCAGTATTTT. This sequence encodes CASSVTSGGRGTQYF.

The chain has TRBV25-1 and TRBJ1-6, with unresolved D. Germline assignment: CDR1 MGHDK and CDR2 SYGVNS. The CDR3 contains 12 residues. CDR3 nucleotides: TGTGCTGGGAGCTCCTATAATTCACCCCTCCACTTT. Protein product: CAGSSYNSPLHF.

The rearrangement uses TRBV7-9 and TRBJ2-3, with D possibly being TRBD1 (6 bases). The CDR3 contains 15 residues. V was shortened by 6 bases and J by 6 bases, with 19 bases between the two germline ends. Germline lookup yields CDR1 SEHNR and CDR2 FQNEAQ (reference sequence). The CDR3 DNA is TGTGCCAGCAGATTACCAGACAGGTTCGGGGATACGCAGTATTTT. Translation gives CASRLPDRFGDTQYF.

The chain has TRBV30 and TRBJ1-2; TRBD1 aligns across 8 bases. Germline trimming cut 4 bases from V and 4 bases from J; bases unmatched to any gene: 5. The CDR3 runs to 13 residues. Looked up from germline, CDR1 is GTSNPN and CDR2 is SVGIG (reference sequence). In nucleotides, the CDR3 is TGTGCCTGGAAGAGGACAGGGTCCTATGGCTACACCTTC. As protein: CAWKRTGSYGYTF.

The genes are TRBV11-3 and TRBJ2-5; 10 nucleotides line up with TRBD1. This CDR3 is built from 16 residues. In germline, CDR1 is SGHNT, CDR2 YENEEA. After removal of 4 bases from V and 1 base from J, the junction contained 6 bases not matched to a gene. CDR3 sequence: CASSWGQGITQETQYF. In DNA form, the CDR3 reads TGTGCCAGCAGCTGGGGACAGGGGATAACCCAAGAGACCCAGTACTTC. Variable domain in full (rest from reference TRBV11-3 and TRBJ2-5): EAGVVQSPRYKIIEKKQPVAFWCNPISGHNTLYWYLQNLGQGPELLIRYENEEAVDDSQLPKDRFSAERLKGVDSTLKIQPAELGDSAVYLCASSWGQGITQETQYFGPGTRLLVL.

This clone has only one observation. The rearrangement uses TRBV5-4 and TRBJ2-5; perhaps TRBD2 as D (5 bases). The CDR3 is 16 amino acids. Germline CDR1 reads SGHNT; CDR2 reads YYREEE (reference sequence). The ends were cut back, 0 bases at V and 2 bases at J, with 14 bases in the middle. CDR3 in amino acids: CASSLGPPTGQETQYF. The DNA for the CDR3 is TGTGCCAGCAGCTTGGGACCCCCCACGGGACAAGAGACCCAGTACTTC.

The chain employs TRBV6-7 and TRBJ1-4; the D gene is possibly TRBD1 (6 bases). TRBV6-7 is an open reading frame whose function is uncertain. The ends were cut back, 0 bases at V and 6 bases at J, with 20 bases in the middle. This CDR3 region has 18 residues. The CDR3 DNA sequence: TGTGCCAGCAGTTACTCGAAACCCCCAAGACAGGCTGATGAAAAACTGTTTTTT. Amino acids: CASSYSKPPRQADEKLFF.

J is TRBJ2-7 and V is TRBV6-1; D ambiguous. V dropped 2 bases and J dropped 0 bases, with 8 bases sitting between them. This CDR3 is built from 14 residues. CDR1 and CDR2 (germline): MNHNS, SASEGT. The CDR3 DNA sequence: TGTGCCAGCAGTGAATCCCCTTACTCCTACGAGCAGTACTTC. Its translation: CASSESPYSYEQYF.

CDR3 sequence (DNA): TGCACCAGCACATTCTGTTTAGCGGGGGGCGGCCAAAACATTCAGTACTTC. Its protein product is CTSTFCLAGGGQNIQYF. The genes are TRBV1 and TRBJ2-4; the table's D gene call, TRBD2, was not cross checked with the DNA. TRBV1 is tagged as a pseudogene. The CDR3 contains 17 residues.

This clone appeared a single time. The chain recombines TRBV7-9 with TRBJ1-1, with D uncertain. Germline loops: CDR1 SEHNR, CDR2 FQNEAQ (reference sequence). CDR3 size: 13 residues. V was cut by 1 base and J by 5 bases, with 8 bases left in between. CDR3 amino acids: CASSLVPETEAFF. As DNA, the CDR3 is TGTGCCAGCAGCTTAGTGCCTGAGACTGAAGCTTTCTTT.

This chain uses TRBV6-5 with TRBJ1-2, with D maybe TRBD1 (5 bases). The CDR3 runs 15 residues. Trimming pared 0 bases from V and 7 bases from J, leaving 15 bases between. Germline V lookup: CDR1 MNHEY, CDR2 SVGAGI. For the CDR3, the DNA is TGTGCCAGCAGTTACTCGAGCGGGGGGTGGCGTGGCTACACCTTC. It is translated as CASSYSSGGWRGYTF.

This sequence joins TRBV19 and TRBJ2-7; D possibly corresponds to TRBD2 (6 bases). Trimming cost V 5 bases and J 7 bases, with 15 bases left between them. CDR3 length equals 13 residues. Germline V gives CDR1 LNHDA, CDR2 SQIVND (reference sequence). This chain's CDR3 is CASSAASGREQYF. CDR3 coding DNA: TGTGCCAGTAGTGCCGCGTCGGGGAGGGAGCAGTACTTC. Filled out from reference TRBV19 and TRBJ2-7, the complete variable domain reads DGGITQSPKYLFRKEGQNVTLSCEQNLNHDAMYWYRQDPGQGLRLIYYSQIVNDFQKGDIAEGYSVSREKKESFPLTVTSAQKNPTAFYLCASSAASGREQYFGPGTRLTVT.

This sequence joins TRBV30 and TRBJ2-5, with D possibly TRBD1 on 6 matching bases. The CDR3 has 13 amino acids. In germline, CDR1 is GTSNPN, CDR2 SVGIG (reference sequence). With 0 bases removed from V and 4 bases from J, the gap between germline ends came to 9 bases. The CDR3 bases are TGTGCCTGGAGTGTACGAGGGGGAGAGACCCAGTACTTC. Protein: CAWSVRGGETQYF.

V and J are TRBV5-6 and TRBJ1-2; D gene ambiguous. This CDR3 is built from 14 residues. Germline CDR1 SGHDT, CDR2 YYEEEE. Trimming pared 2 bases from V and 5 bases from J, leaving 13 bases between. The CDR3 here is CASSFRWVGYGYTF. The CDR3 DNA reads TGTGCCAGCAGCTTCCGCTGGGTAGGGTATGGCTACACCTTC.

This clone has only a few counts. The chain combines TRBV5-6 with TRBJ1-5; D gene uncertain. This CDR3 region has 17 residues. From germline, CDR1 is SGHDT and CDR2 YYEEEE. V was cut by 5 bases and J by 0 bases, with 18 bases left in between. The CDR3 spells CASSSFGGRYSNQPQHF. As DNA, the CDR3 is TGTGCCAGCAGTTCTTTCGGCGGGCGCTATAGCAATCAGCCCCAGCATTTT.

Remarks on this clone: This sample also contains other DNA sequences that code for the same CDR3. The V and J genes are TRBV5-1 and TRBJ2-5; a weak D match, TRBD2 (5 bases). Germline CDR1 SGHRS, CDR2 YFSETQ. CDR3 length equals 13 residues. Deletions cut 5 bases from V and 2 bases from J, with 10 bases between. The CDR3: CASSEGPQETQYF. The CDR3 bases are TGCGCCAGCAGTGAGGGTCCGCAAGAGACCCAGTACTTC.

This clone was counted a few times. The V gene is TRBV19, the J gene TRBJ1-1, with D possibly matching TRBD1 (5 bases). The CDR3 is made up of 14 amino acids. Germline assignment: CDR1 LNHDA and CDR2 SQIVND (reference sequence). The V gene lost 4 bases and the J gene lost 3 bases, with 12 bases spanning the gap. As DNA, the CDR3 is TGTGCCAGTAGTACTCCAGGGTTTTACACTGAAGCTTTCTTT. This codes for CASSTPGFYTEAFF.

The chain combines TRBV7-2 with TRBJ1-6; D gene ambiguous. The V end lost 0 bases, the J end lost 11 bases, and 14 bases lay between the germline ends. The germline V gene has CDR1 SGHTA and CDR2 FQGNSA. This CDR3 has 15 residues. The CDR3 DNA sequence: TGTGCCAGCAGCTTAGCGGTCCGGGCCAGTGCACCCCTCCACTTT. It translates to CASSLAVRASAPLHF.

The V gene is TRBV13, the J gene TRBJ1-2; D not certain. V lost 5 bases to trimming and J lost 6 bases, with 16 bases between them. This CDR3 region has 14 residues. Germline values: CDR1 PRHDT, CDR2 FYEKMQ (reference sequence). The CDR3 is CASSAQTLADGYTF. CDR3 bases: TGTGCCAGCAGCGCACAGACACTAGCTGATGGCTACACCTTC. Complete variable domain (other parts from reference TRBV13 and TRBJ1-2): AAGVIQSPRHLIKEKRETATLKCYPIPRHDTVYWYQQGPGQDPQFLISFYEKMQSDKGSIPDRFSAQQFSDYHSELNMSSLELGDSALYFCASSAQTLADGYTFGSGTRLTVV.

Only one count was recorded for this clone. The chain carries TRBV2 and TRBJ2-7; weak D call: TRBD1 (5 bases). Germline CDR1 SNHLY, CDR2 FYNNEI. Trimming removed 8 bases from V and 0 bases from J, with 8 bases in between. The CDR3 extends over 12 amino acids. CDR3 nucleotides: TGTGCCAGCCTACAGGCCTCCTACGAGCAGTACTTC. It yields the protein CASLQASYEQYF.

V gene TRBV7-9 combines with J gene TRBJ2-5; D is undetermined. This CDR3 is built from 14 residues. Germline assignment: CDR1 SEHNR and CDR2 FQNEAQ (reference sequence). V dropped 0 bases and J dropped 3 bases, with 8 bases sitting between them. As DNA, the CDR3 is TGTGCCAGCAGCTTAGCGCGAGGAAAAGAGACCCAGTACTTC. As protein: CASSLARGKETQYF.

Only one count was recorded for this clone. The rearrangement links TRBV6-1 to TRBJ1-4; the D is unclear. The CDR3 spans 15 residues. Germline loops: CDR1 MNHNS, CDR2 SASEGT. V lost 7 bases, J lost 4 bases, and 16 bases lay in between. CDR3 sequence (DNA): TGTGCCAGCACCTCCCAGGCGGTCATTAATGAAAAACTGTTTTTT. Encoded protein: CASTSQAVINEKLFF.

The CDR3 loop reads CASSLAGVGNSPLHF. CDR3 nucleotide sequence: TGTGCCAGCAGCTTGGCGGGGGTGGGTAATTCACCCCTCCACTTT. This sequence joins TRBV5-6 and TRBJ1-6; D possibly corresponds to TRBD1 (5 bases). V was pared by 0 bases and J by 6 bases, with 10 bases between. Germline CDR1 is SGHDT and CDR2 is YYEEEE. This CDR3 is 15 amino acids long. The full variable domain, completed using reference TRBV5-6 and TRBJ1-6, is DAGVTQSPTHLIKTRGQQVTLRCSPKSGHDTVSWYQQALGQGPQFIFQYYEEEERQRGNFPDRFSGHQFPNYSSELNVNALLLGDSALYLCASSLAGVGNSPLHFGNGTRLTVT.

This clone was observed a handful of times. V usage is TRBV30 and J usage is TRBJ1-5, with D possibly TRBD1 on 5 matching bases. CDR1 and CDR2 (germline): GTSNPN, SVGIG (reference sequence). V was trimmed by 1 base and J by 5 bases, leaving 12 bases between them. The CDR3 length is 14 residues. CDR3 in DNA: TGTGCCTGGAGTGGGGTAGGGGCGCATCAGCCCCAGCATTTT. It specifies CAWSGVGAHQPQHF.

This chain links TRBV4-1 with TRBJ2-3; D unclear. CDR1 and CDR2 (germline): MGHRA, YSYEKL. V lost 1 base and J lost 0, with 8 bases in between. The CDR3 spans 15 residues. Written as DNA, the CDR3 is TGCGCCAGCAGCCAAGGCAGGCTGAGCACAGATACGCAGTATTTT. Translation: CASSQGRLSTDTQYF.